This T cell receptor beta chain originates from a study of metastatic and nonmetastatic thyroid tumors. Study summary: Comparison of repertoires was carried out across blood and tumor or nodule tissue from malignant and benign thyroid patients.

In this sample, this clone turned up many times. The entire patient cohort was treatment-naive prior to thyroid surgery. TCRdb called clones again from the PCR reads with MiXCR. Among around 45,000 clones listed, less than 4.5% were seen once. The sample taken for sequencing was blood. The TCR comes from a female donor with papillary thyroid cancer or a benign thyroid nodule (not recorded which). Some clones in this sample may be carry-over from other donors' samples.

The CDR3 DNA sequence: TGTGCCAGCAGCTTTACAACTTCGGGGGGCACTGAAGCTTTCTTT. This encodes CASSFTTSGGTEAFF. V gene TRBV7-8 combines with J gene TRBJ1-1, with a weak D call TRBD1 (5 bases). Trimming left V 3 bases short and J 4 bases short, with 15 bases between. Germline V lookup: CDR1 SGHVS, CDR2 FQNEAQ. This CDR3 is 15 amino acids long. Supplemented by reference TRBV7-8 and TRBJ1-1, the full variable domain reads GAGVSQSPRYKVAKRGQDVALRCDPISGHVSLFWYQQALGQGPEFLTYFQNEAQLDKSGLPSDRFFAERPEGSVSTLKIQRTQQEDSAVYLCASSFTTSGGTEAFFGQGTRLTVV.